One and the same sample provided the 24 T cell receptor beta chains below, sequenced in a study of cytomegalovirus exposure and HLA in healthy donors. A multiplex PCR was run with 60 Vbeta primers and 13 Jbeta primers. Generated by immunoSEQ multiplex PCR, the TCRdb table keeps only in-frame clones and is missing some. The data hold 95,000 to 150,000 clones, with about 73% observed a single time. The material sequenced was PBMCs. Every receptor here comes from a woman aged 25 to 39 in good health and CMV-seropositive.

The chain is built from TRBV6-1 and TRBJ2-6; no reliable D call. Trimming left V 4 bases short and J 0 bases short, with 4 bases between. The CDR3 spans 14 residues. Per germline, CDR1 MNHNS and CDR2 SASEGT. The CDR3 nucleotides read TGTGCCAGCAGTGCCCACTCTGGGGCCAACGTCCTGACTTTC. It translates to CASSAHSGANVLTF.

The chain recombines TRBV4-3 with TRBJ1-3; 8 bases match TRBD1. The CDR3 loop spans 16 amino acids. In germline, CDR1 is LGHNA, CDR2 YSLEER. Germline trimming cut 0 bases from V and 1 base from J; bases unmatched to any gene: 2. The CDR3 DNA is TGCGCCAGCAGCCAAGAAACAGGGGGGTCTGGAAACACCATATATTTT. Translating gives CASSQETGGSGNTIYF.

The chain joins TRBV6-1 to TRBJ1-6; D is perhaps TRBD1 (5 bases). This CDR3 is 16 amino acids long. The germline V and J ends were trimmed by 4 bases and 3 bases, with 13 bases remaining between them. CDR1 and CDR2 from the germline V gene are MNHNS and SASEGT. The chain's CDR3 is CASSGIGASYNSPLHF. The CDR3 DNA follows: TGTGCCAGCAGTGGTATAGGGGCAAGCTATAATTCACCCCTCCACTTT.

This clone was recorded a few times. The chain combines TRBV9 with TRBJ1-3, with D unresolved. The CDR3 runs 18 residues. V lost 0 bases to trimming and J lost 1 base, with 17 bases between them. Germline V gives CDR1 SGDLS, CDR2 YYNGEE. The CDR3 nucleotides are TGTGCCAGCAGCGTAGAGGCCCGGCCCAGCAGGTCTGGAAACACCATATATTTT. It yields the protein CASSVEARPSRSGNTIYF.

The chain couples TRBV19 to TRBJ1-3; D gene uncertain. Trimming removed 6 bases from V and 0 bases from J, with 6 bases in between. Germline V lookup: CDR1 LNHDA, CDR2 SQIVND (reference sequence). This CDR3 is 13 amino acids long. CDR3 in amino acids: CASRVGSGNTIYF. CDR3 nucleotides: TGTGCCAGTAGGGTCGGCTCTGGAAACACCATATATTTT.

The genes are TRBV6-6 and TRBJ2-7; 10 bases agree with TRBD1. CDR3 size: 14 residues. In germline, CDR1 is MNHNY, CDR2 SVGAGI (reference sequence). Unmatched junction bases numbered 3, after V lost 7 bases and J lost 0 bases. The CDR3 nucleotides read TGTGCCAGCAAGGGGACAGGGGCCTCCTACGAGCAGTACTTC. Encoded protein: CASKGTGASYEQYF.

This sequence joins TRBV19 and TRBJ2-3; tentative D call: TRBD2 (5 bases). The CDR3 contains 14 residues. Germline V gene sequence: CDR1 LNHDA, CDR2 SQIVND (reference sequence). The germline V and J ends were trimmed by 1 base and 4 bases, with 9 bases remaining between them. The DNA of the CDR3 is TGTGCCAGTAGTATAGCACTAGACTCAGATACGCAGTATTTT. Protein product: CASSIALDSDTQYF.

This chain joins TRBV10-3 and TRBJ1-5; no definite D call. The CDR3 totals 13 residues. Germline V CDR1 and CDR2: ENHRY, SYGVKD. Trimming left V 10 bases short and J 0 bases short, with 10 bases between. CDR3 residues: CATTVDSNQPQHF. CDR3 DNA: TGTGCCACCACAGTCGATAGCAATCAGCCCCAGCATTTT.

This clone was seen more than once but under ten times. The chain employs TRBV4-3 and TRBJ1-1; 8 nucleotides agree with TRBD1. This CDR3 spans 11 amino acids. V lost 5 bases and J lost 14; bases outside the gene matches: 7. CDR1 and CDR2 (germline): LGHNA, YSLEER. The CDR3 DNA is TGCGCCAGCAGCTCTCGGACAGGGTTGTTCTTT. Encoded protein: CASSSRTGLFF.

This chain connects TRBV18 to TRBJ1-1; D may be TRBD1 (5 bases). CDR3 size: 13 residues. The germline gives CDR1 KGHSH, CDR2 LQKENI. The V end was cut by 7 bases, the J end by 4 bases, with 13 bases between. CDR3 sequence (DNA): TGTGCCAGCTTAGGGGCCAAGGGCACTGAAGCTTTCTTT. Translating gives CASLGAKGTEAFF.

The V gene is TRBV7-2, the J gene TRBJ1-1; weak D call: TRBD1 (5 bases). The V gene's germline CDR1 is SGHTA and CDR2 FQGNSA. The CDR3 consists of 18 residues. V shed 3 bases and J shed 1 base, with 21 bases lying between them. CDR3 in amino acids: CASSFWGIGGRPNTEAFF. The CDR3 coding sequence is TGTGCCAGCAGCTTCTGGGGGATCGGGGGGAGGCCGAACACTGAAGCTTTCTTT.

The chain has TRBV4-3 and TRBJ2-2; D is perhaps TRBD2 (5 bases). Germline CDR1 LGHNA, CDR2 YSLEER. The CDR3 has 16 residues. V was shortened by 0 bases and J by 0 bases, with 8 bases between the two germline ends. The CDR3 loop reads CASSQDAGANTGELFF. The DNA for the CDR3 is TGCGCCAGCAGCCAAGATGCGGGCGCGAACACCGGGGAGCTGTTTTTT.

The chain recombines TRBV18 with TRBJ2-4; 8 bases are shared with TRBD1. Germline V CDR1 and CDR2: KGHSH, LQKENI. CDR3 size: 14 residues. Trimming at V came to 3 bases and at J to 8 bases, leaving 6 bases not matched to a gene. Here the CDR3 DNA reads TGTGCCAGCTCACCTGCCCCACAGGGGGACATTCAGTACTTC. This sequence encodes CASSPAPQGDIQYF.

The V call is TRBV9, the J call TRBJ2-7, with 7 bases fitting TRBD2. CDR3 size: 14 residues. CDR1 and CDR2 from the germline V gene are SGDLS and YYNGEE. The V segment lost 3 bases and the J segment 4 bases; nucleotides outside the gene matches: 7. The CDR3, as DNA: TGTGCCAGCAGCGCTGCCGAGGGAGGGTACGAGCAGTACTTC. Translating gives CASSAAEGGYEQYF.

The chain joins TRBV19 to TRBJ1-1; 9 nucleotides match TRBD1. The CDR3 covers 14 residues. V dropped 3 bases and J dropped 11; count of bases not matched to a gene: 10. Per germline, CDR1 LNHDA and CDR2 SQIVND (reference sequence). CDR3: CASSMVGSQGAAFF. The CDR3 DNA reads as TGTGCCAGTAGTATGGTGGGTTCACAGGGGGCGGCTTTCTTT.

The V and J genes are TRBV6-5 and TRBJ2-1, with 10 bases aligning to TRBD2. Trimming cost V 8 bases and J 9 bases; bases outside gene matches: 13. The germline V gene encodes CDR1 MNHEY and CDR2 SVGAGI. The CDR3 length is 15 residues. The CDR3 bases are TGTGCCAGCGGTGGTACGTTAGCGGGGGGCGGTGAGCAGTTCTTC. Protein product: CASGGTLAGGGEQFF.

There are a few counts of this clone. The chain links TRBV6-1 to TRBJ2-2; maybe TRBD2 (5 bases). This CDR3 is 14 amino acids long. CDR1 is MNHNS, CDR2 SASEGT, per germline. Trimming took off 6 bases at V and 3 bases at J, with 11 bases between the two ends. The CDR3 sequence is CASRPKRDTGELFF. CDR3 nucleotides: TGTGCCAGCAGGCCGAAGAGGGACACCGGGGAGCTGTTTTTT.

The CDR3 bases are TGTGCCAGCAGCTTAGCGGGGGGAAAACAAGAGACCCAGTACTTC. Translating gives CASSLAGGKQETQYF. The V and J genes are TRBV7-9 and TRBJ2-5; D possibly corresponds to TRBD2 (6 bases). Germline CDR1 SEHNR, CDR2 FQNEAQ (reference sequence). The CDR3 is 15 amino acids. V lost 0 bases, J lost 2 bases, and 10 bases lay in between.

This rearrangement joins TRBV9 to TRBJ2-7; 7 nucleotides line up with TRBD1. After removal of 0 bases from V and 4 bases from J, the junction contained 7 bases not matched to a gene. CDR3 size: 15 residues. The germline V gene has CDR1 SGDLS and CDR2 YYNGEE. The CDR3 DNA reads as TGTGCCAGCAGCGTAGAAACAGGGGAAGGGTACGAGCAGTACTTC. Residues: CASSVETGEGYEQYF.

This clone was detected a few times. The chain uses TRBV5-4 and TRBJ2-5, with TRBD2 matching 8 bases. The trim removed 4 bases at V and 2 bases at J, leaving 4 bases unmatched. The CDR3 consists of 14 residues. Looked up from germline, CDR1 is SGHNT and CDR2 is YYREEE (reference sequence). CDR3 protein: CASSPGGGQETQYF. The CDR3, as DNA: TGTGCCAGCAGCCCCGGCGGGGGGCAAGAGACCCAGTACTTC.

This chain connects TRBV18 to TRBJ1-1; 8 bases agree with TRBD1. V shed 5 bases and J 4 bases; nucleotides not matched to a gene: 3. Germline V CDR1 and CDR2: KGHSH, LQKENI. The CDR3 consists of 13 residues. CDR3 in amino acids: CASSSTGGTEAFF. Written as DNA, the CDR3 is TGTGCCAGCTCATCTACAGGGGGCACTGAAGCTTTCTTT.

CDR3 amino acids: CASSLVSAVPLSYEQYF. In DNA, the CDR3 is TGTGCCAGCAGCTTAGTCTCGGCGGTCCCCCTCTCCTACGAGCAGTACTTC. This sequence joins TRBV7-2 and TRBJ2-7; D not resolved. Trimming stripped 1 base from V and 0 bases from J, with 16 bases between. Germline CDR1 reads SGHTA; CDR2 reads FQGNSA. The CDR3 totals 17 residues.

The chain is built from TRBV10-3 and TRBJ2-1; 7 nucleotides agree with TRBD1. V was clipped by 6 bases and J by 6 bases; unmatched bases: 5. Germline CDR1 is ENHRY and CDR2 is SYGVKD. The CDR3 is 13 residues long. The CDR3 DNA reads as TGTGCCATCAGCCCGACAGGGCCCAATGAGCAGTTCTTC. It codes for CAISPTGPNEQFF.

This chain connects TRBV13 to TRBJ2-3; 8 bases map to TRBD2. V trimming: 5 bases; J trimming: 9 bases; junction bases outside the gene matches: 4. CDR3 length equals 12 residues. Germline CDR1 PRHDT, CDR2 FYEKMQ (reference sequence). CDR3: CASSISGDTQYF. CDR3 DNA sequence: TGTGCCAGCAGCATTAGCGGGGACACGCAGTATTTT.